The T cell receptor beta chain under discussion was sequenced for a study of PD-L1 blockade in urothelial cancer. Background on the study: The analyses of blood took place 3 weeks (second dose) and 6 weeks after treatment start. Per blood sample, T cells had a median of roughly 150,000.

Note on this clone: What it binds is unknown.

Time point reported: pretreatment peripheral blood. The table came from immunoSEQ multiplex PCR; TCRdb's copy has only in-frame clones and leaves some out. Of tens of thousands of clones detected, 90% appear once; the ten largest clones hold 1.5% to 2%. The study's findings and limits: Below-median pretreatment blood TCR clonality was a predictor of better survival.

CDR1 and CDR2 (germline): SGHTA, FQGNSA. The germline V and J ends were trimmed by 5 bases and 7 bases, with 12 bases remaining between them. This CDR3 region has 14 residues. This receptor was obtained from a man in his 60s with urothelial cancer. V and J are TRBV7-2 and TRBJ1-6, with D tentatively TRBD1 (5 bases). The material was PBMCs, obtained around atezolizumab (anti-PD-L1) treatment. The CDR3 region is CASSLGTSNSPLHF. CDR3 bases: TGTGCCAGCAGCCTAGGGACTTCAAATTCACCCCTCCACTTT.